One TCR beta chain is described in this entry. The data stem from a study of blood T cell repertoires in COVID-19. Study-level information: Collection of acute and convalescent COVID-19 samples took place in the United States, Italy and Spain. PBMCs, B-cell-depleted T cells, or T cells were the source of the cDNA or gDNA that made up the material.

The CDR3 has 17 amino acids. The germline V and J ends were trimmed by 5 bases and 0 bases, with 17 bases remaining between them. Germline CDR1 MNHNY, CDR2 SVGAGI (reference sequence). Authors' processing steps: It was from reference gene primer amplification that nucleated cell counts were estimated. Sequencing used immunoSEQ multiplex PCR; TCRdb keeps in-frame clones, though not all of them. V, J and clone size are taken as reported in that table, and D and trimming were inferred from the DNA itself. The sample lists 40,000 or so clones, approximately 85% seen once, with approximately 9.9% in the top ten.

The chain carries TRBV6-6 and TRBJ1-5, with D maybe TRBD1 (5 bases). This TCR was recovered from a human donor in a cohort sampled during active COVID-19. The sequencing input was peripheral blood. DNA of the CDR3: TGTGCCAGCAGTCTTAGACAGCCTGAATATAGCAATCAGCCCCAGCATTTT. Translation gives CASSLRQPEYSNQPQHF.